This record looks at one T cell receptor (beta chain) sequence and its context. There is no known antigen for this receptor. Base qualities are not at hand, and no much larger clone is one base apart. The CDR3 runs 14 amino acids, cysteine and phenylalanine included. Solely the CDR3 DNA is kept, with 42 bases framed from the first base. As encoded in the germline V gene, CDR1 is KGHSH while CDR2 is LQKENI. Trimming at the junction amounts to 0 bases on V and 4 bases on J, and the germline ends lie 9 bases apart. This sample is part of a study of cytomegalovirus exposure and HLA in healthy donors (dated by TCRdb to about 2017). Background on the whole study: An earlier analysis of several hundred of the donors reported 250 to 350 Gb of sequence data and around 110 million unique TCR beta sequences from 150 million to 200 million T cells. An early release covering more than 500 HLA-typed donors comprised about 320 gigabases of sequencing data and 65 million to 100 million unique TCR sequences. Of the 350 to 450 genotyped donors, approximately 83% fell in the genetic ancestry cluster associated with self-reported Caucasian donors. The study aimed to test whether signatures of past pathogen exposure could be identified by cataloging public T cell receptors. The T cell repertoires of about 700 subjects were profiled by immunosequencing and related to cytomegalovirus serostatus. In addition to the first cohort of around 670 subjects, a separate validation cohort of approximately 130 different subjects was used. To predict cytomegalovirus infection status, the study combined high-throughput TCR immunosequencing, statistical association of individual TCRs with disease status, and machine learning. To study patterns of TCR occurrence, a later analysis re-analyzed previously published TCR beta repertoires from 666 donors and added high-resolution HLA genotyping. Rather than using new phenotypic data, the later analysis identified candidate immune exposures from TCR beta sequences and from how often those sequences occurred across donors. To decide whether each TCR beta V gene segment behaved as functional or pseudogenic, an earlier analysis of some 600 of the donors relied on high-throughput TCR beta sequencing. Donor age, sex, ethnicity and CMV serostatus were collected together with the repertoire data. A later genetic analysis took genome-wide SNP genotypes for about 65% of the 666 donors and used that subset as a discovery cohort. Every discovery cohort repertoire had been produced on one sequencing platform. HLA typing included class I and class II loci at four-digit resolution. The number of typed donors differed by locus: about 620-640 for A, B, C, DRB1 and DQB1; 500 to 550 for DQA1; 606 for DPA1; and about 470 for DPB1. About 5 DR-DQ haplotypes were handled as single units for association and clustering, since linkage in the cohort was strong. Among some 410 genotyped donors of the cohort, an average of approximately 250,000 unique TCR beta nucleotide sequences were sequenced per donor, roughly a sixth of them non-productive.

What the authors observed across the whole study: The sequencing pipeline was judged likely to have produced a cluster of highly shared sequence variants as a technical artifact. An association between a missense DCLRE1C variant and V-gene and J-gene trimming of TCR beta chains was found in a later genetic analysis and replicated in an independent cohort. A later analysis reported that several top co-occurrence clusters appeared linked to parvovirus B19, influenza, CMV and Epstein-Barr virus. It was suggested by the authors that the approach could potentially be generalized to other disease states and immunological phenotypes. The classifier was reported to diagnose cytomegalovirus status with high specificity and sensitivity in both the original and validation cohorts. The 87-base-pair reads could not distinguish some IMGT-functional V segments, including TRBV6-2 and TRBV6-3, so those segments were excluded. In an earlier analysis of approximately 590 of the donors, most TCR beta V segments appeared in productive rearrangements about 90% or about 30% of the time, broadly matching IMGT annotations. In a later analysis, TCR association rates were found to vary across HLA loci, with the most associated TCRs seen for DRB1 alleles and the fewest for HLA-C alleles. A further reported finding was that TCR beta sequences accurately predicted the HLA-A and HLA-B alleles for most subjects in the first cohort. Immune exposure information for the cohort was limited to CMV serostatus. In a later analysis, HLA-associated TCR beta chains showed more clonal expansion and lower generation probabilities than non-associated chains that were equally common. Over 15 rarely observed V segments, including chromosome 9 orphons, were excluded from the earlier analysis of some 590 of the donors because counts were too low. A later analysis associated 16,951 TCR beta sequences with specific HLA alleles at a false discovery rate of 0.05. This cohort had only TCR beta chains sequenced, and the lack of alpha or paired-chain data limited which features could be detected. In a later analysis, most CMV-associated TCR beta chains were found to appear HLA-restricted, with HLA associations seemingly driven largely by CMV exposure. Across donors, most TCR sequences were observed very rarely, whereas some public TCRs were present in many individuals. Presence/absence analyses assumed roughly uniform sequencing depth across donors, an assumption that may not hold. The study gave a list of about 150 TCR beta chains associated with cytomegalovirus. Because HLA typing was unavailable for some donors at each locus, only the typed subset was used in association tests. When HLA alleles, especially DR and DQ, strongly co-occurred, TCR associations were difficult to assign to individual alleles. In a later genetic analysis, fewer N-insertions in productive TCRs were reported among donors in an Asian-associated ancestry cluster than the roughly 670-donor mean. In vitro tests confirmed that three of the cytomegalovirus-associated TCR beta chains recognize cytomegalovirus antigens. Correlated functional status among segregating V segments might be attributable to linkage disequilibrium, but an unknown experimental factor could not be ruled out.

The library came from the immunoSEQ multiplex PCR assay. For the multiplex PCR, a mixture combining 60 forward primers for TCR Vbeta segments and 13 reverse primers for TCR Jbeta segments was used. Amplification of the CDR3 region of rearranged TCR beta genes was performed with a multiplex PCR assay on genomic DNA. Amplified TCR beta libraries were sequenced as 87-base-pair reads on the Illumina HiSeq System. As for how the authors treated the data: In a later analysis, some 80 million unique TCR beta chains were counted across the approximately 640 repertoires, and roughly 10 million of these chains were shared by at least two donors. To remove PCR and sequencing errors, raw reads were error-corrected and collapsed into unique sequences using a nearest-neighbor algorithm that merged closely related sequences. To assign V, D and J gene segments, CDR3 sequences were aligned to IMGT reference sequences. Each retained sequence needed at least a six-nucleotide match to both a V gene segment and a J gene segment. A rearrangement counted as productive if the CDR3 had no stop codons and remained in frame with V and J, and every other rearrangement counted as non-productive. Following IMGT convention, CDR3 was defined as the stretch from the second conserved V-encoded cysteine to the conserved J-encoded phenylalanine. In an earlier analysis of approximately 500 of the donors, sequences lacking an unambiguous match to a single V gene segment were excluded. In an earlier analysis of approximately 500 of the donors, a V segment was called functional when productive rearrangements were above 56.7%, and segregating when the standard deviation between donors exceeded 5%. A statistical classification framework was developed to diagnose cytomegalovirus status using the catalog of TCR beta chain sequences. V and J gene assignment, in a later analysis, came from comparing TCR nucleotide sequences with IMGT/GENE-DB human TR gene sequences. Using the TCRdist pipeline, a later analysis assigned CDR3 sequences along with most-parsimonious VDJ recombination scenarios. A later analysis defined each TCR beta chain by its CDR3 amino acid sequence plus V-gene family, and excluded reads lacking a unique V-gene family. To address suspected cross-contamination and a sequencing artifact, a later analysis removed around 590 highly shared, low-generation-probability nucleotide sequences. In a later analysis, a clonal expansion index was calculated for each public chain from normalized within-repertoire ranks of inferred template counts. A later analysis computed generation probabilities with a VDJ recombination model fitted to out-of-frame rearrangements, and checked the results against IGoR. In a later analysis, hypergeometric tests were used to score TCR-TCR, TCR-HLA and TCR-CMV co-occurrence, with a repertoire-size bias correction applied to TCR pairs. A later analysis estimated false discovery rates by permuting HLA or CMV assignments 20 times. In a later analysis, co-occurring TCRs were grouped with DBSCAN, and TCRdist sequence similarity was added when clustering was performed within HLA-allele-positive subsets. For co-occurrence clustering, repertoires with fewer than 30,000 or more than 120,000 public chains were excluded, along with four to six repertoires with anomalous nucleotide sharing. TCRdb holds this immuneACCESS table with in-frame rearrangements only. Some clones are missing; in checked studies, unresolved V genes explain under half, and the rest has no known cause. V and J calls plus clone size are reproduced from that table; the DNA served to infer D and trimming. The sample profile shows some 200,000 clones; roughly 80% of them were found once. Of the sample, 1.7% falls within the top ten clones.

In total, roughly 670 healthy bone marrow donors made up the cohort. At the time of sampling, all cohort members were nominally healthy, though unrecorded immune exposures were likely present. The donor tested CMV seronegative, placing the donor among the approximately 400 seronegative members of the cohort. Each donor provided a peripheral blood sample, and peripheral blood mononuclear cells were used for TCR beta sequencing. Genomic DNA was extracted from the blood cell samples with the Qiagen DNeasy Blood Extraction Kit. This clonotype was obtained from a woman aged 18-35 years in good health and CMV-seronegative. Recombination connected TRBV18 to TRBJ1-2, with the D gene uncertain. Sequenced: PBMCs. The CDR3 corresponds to CASSPPNGFYGYTF. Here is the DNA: TGTGCCAGCTCACCACCGAACGGGTTCTATGGCTACACCTTC.